The 5 T cell receptor beta chains listed next were all sequenced from one sample in a study of shared clonotypes between healthy human individuals. The table came from immunoSEQ multiplex PCR; TCRdb's copy has only in-frame clones and leaves some out. The sample carries 2 million to 2.5 million clones, approximately 95% recorded once. The sequencing input was naive CD4+ T cells from PBMCs. Subset in this sample: CD45RA+ positively selected. These receptors originate from a man aged 18 to 29 in good health. Some clones in this sample may be carry-over from other donors' samples.

V and J are TRBV5-4 and TRBJ2-3, with 8 bases fitting TRBD1. The length of the CDR3 is 18 residues. Losses at the gene ends were 0 bases for V and 4 bases for J; bases not matched to a gene: 13. The germline V gene has CDR1 SGHNT and CDR2 YYREEE (reference sequence). The CDR3 here is CASSLGSYRQGRSDTQYF. CDR3 nucleotide sequence: TGTGCCAGCAGCTTGGGTTCCTACCGACAGGGGCGCTCAGATACGCAGTATTTT.

V gene TRBV5-1 combines with J gene TRBJ2-5; D may be TRBD2 (6 bases). CDR1 SGHRS and CDR2 YFSETQ come from the germline V gene. The CDR3 totals 15 residues. Trimming took off 4 bases at V and 5 bases at J, with 18 bases between the two ends. DNA for the CDR3: TGCGCCAGCAGCGGTCAAGGGCATGGAGGGGAGACCCAGTACTTC. Translated, it gives CASSGQGHGGETQYF.

This chain joins TRBV4-1 and TRBJ2-5; D gene ambiguous. CDR3 size: 14 residues. Germline CDR1 MGHRA, CDR2 YSYEKL. V lost 4 bases and J 1 base, leaving 10 bases between the germline ends. Here the CDR3 reads CASSPSRIQETQYF. CDR3 nucleotide sequence: TGCGCCAGCAGCCCATCCAGGATCCAAGAGACCCAGTACTTC.

The V gene is TRBV2, the J gene TRBJ1-2; D is ambiguous. The germline V and J ends were trimmed by 3 bases and 8 bases, with 13 bases remaining between them. Germline CDR1 and CDR2: SNHLY and FYNNEI. This CDR3 region has 13 residues. Here the CDR3 DNA reads TGTGCCAGCAGTGAGACCGGAAGATACGGCTACACCTTC. Translation: CASSETGRYGYTF.

Here the CDR3 DNA reads TGCAGCGTCGCAGGGACGGGGCAGCCCCAGCATTTT. This codes for CSVAGTGQPQHF. The chain links TRBV29-1 to TRBJ1-5; tentative D call: TRBD1 (5 bases). This CDR3 spans 12 amino acids. Germline assignment: CDR1 SQVTM and CDR2 ANQGSEA. Trimming took 6 bases from V and 7 from J, leaving 13 bases between them.